This T cell receptor (beta chain) was retrieved from a study of identical twins. This CDR3 has 17 residues. V was clipped by 0 bases and J by 1 base, with 15 bases between them. Germline loops: CDR1 MGHRA, CDR2 YSYEKL. This clonotype was counted between two and nine times. TCRdb passed the 5' RACE reads through MiXCR, listing each CDR3 protein once. The table has nearly 900,000 distinct CDR3 sequences, 9% to 15% seen once. These data also featured in a second study, about yellow fever vaccine responses in identical twins.

The sample taken for sequencing was PBMCs. This TCR came from a woman in her late teens or twenties in good health. J is TRBJ1-1 and V is TRBV4-1; D is ambiguous. The CDR3 DNA is TGCGCCAGCAGCCAAGAGTTATGGGAAACAGAGAACACTGAAGCTTTCTTT. Its protein is CASSQELWETENTEAFF.